One and the same sample provided the 20 T cell receptor beta chains below, sequenced in a study of blood T cell repertoires in COVID-19. The table came from immunoSEQ multiplex PCR; TCRdb's copy has only in-frame clones and leaves some out. The sample includes 110,000 or so clones, roughly 76% seen only once; the top ten take about 10%. The sequenced sample was peripheral blood. All receptors derive from a human donor in a cohort sampled during active COVID-19.

The V call is TRBV5-8, the J call TRBJ1-1; no clear D. The CDR3 is 18 residues long. CDR1 SGHTS and CDR2 YDEGEE come from the germline V gene. Trimming pared 2 bases from V and 0 bases from J, leaving 20 bases between. The CDR3 nucleotides are TGTGCCAGCAGCTTATTATACGCTAGTCGCAGCCTGAACACTGAAGCTTTCTTT. It specifies CASSLLYASRSLNTEAFF.

This clone is a singleton in its sample. This chain joins TRBV30 and TRBJ2-7, with 8 bases aligning to TRBD2. Germline V gene data show CDR1 as GTSNPN and CDR2 as SVGIG (reference sequence). The CDR3 extends over 18 amino acids. V was pared by 7 bases and J by 6 bases, with 26 bases of the junction left unmatched. The CDR3 protein is CAYVNNRGGKRRGVEQYF. The CDR3 region has the DNA TGTGCCTACGTTAATAATCGCGGCGGCAAGCGGCGGGGGGTCGAGCAGTACTTC.

The chain links TRBV3-1 (or the pseudogene TRBV3-2) to TRBJ1-6; D not certain. The V end lost 4 bases, the J end lost 5 bases, and 9 bases lay between the germline ends. CDR1 and CDR2 (germline): LGHDT, YNNKEL (reference sequence). The CDR3 contains 14 residues. The CDR3: CASSRSADNSPLHF. In nucleotides, the CDR3 is TGTGCCAGCAGCCGCTCGGCGGATAATTCACCCCTCCACTTT.

V is TRBV5-1 and J is TRBJ2-1; TRBD2 aligns across 14 bases. J was trimmed by 5 bases and V by 0 bases; bases with no gene match: 7. Looked up from germline, CDR1 is SGHRS and CDR2 is YFSETQ. The CDR3 length is 18 residues. The CDR3: CASSLGPGTSGRNNEQFF. The CDR3 DNA reads TGCGCCAGCAGCTTGGGTCCCGGGACTAGCGGGAGAAACAATGAGCAGTTCTTC. Full variable domain (outside the CDR3, taken from reference TRBV5-1 and TRBJ2-1): KAGVTQTPRYLIKTRGQQVTLSCSPISGHRSVSWYQQTPGQGLQFLFEYFSETQRNKGNFPGRFSGRQFSNSRSEMNVSTLELGDSALYLCASSLGPGTSGRNNEQFFGPGTRLTVL.

This rearrangement joins TRBV9 to TRBJ2-1; 14 bases are shared with TRBD2. The junction had 4 bases not matched to a gene; V was cut back by 1 base and J by 1 base. Germline-derived CDR1 and CDR2 are SGDLS and YYNGEE. There are 18 residues in the CDR3. The CDR3 nucleotides are TGTGCCAGCAGCGTACGACTAGCGGGGGGGGCGTCCTACAATGAGCAGTTCTTC. Translated, it gives CASSVRLAGGASYNEQFF.

The chain uses TRBV3-1 (or the pseudogene TRBV3-2) and TRBJ2-7, with D possibly TRBD2 on 7 matching bases. Deletions cut 2 bases from V and 2 bases from J, with 16 bases between. The CDR3 contains 16 residues. CDR1 is LGHDT and CDR2 is YNNKEL in the germline V gene (reference sequence). The CDR3 DNA reads as TGTGCCAGCAGCCAAAAGGGGGGGAGTCCTACCTACGAGCAGTACTTC. This encodes CASSQKGGSPTYEQYF.

The sample holds a few counts of this clone. This chain links TRBV30 with TRBJ2-3; no clear D gene. The germline CDR1 and CDR2 sequences are GTSNPN and SVGIG (reference sequence). V was trimmed by 4 bases and J by 5 bases, leaving 10 bases between them. The CDR3 length is 12 residues. The CDR3 region is CAWTVRRDTQYF. In DNA, the CDR3 is TGTGCCTGGACCGTACGGAGAGATACGCAGTATTTT.

This rearrangement joins TRBV18 to TRBJ1-2; 7 bases line up with TRBD1. Looked up from germline, CDR1 is KGHSH and CDR2 is LQKENI. The CDR3 spans 14 residues. After removal of 6 bases from V and 4 bases from J, the junction contained 8 bases not matched to a gene. CDR3 loop: CASSLGTVSYGYTF. CDR3 coding DNA: TGTGCCAGCTCCCTCGGGACAGTTTCCTATGGCTACACCTTC.

The chain is built from TRBV4-1 and TRBJ2-7, with TRBD2 as a possible D gene (5 bases). CDR1 MGHRA and CDR2 YSYEKL come from the germline V gene. V was trimmed by 0 bases and J by 0 bases, leaving 9 bases between them. The length of the CDR3 is 15 residues. The CDR3: CASSQDPGYSYEQYF. DNA for the CDR3: TGCGCCAGCAGCCAAGACCCGGGATACTCCTACGAGCAGTACTTC.

This chain connects TRBV15 to TRBJ2-1; no reliable D call. Germline CDR1 and CDR2: LNHNV and YYDKDF (reference sequence). The CDR3 has 15 amino acids. The V end was cut by 1 base, the J end by 8 bases, with 15 bases between. The CDR3 spells CATSRVRTVGHEQFF. As DNA, the CDR3 is TGTGCCACCAGCAGAGTACGAACAGTAGGCCATGAGCAGTTCTTC.

This clone was detected a few times. The rearrangement uses TRBV19 and TRBJ1-1; 7 bases match TRBD1. J lost 3 bases, V lost 6 bases, and 4 bases had no gene match. CDR1 is LNHDA and CDR2 is SQIVND in the germline V gene (reference sequence). The CDR3 is 13 residues long. The CDR3 DNA reads as TGTGCCAGTAGGGACAGGAGGCACACTGAAGCTTTCTTT. Protein: CASRDRRHTEAFF. The full variable domain, with the rest looked up from reference TRBV19 and TRBJ1-1, is DGGITQSPKYLFRKEGQNVTLSCEQNLNHDAMYWYRQDPGQGLRLIYYSQIVNDFQKGDIAEGYSVSREKKESFPLTVTSAQKNPTAFYLCASRDRRHTEAFFGQGTRLTVV.

The table lists this clone with a few counts. The CDR3 DNA reads as TGCGCCAGCAGCCAAGACCCAGGGGGTTTTGGAAACACCATATATTTT. It translates to CASSQDPGGFGNTIYF. The V call is TRBV4-1, the J call TRBJ1-3; TRBD1 matches 7 bases. Trimming took 0 bases from V and 3 from J; bases not matched to a gene: 5. Germline V gives CDR1 MGHRA, CDR2 YSYEKL. This CDR3 has 16 amino acids.

Regarding this clone: The identical CDR3 is also encoded by other nucleotide sequences in the sample. The chain is built from TRBV27 and TRBJ2-3; D is unresolved. The CDR3 runs 11 residues. Germline assignment: CDR1 MNHEY and CDR2 SMNVEV (reference sequence). V was shortened by 5 bases and J by 4 bases, with 4 bases between the two germline ends. Written as DNA, the CDR3 is TGTGCCAGCAGTCTAGCAGATACGCAGTATTTT. Its translation: CASSLADTQYF.

The genes are TRBV5-1 and TRBJ2-2; unclear D gene. CDR1 is SGHRS, CDR2 YFSETQ, per germline. Trimming pared 0 bases from V and 5 bases from J, leaving 5 bases between. This CDR3 has 13 amino acids. The CDR3 nucleotides read TGCGCCAGCAGCTTGGCCTTGACCGGGGAGCTGTTTTTT. Amino acid sequence: CASSLALTGELFF. Looking up the rest from reference TRBV5-1 and TRBJ2-2 gives the full variable domain: KAGVTQTPRYLIKTRGQQVTLSCSPISGHRSVSWYQQTPGQGLQFLFEYFSETQRNKGNFPGRFSGRQFSNSRSEMNVSTLELGDSALYLCASSLALTGELFFGEGSRLTVL.

This chain joins TRBV6-5 and TRBJ2-7; D ambiguous. Germline V lookup: CDR1 MNHEY, CDR2 SVGAGI. Trimming left V 6 bases short and J 4 bases short, with 10 bases between. This CDR3 has 12 amino acids. The CDR3: CASSLPPYEQYF. The CDR3 DNA reads TGTGCCAGCAGCCTCCCCCCTTACGAGCAGTACTTC.

This rearrangement joins TRBV18 to TRBJ2-7; D is unresolved. Trimming pared 2 bases from V and 7 bases from J, leaving 9 bases between. The CDR3 loop spans 12 amino acids. The germline CDR1 and CDR2 sequences are KGHSH and LQKENI. Written as DNA, the CDR3 is TGTGCCAGCTCACCAAGTACGACTGAGCAGTACTTC. This translates into CASSPSTTEQYF. Using reference TRBV18 and TRBJ2-7 for the parts outside the CDR3, the full variable domain is NAGVMQNPRHLVRRRGQEARLRCSPMKGHSHVYWYRQLPEEGLKFMVYLQKENIIDESGMPKERFSAEFPKEGPSILRIQQVVRGDSAAYFCASSPSTTEQYFGPGTRLTVT.

The CDR3 sequence: CASSQGQGRTYEQYF. CDR3 nucleotides: TGTGCCAGCAGCCAGGGACAGGGTAGAACCTACGAGCAGTACTTC. This sequence joins TRBV14 and TRBJ2-7, with 9 nucleotides matching TRBD1. Trimming cost V 3 bases and J 2 bases; bases outside gene matches: 5. Per germline, CDR1 SGHDN and CDR2 FVKESK. The CDR3 is 15 amino acids.

A few counts support this clone. CDR3 loop: CASSLESDTEAFF. Written as DNA, the CDR3 is TGTGCCAGCAGCTTAGAATCGGACACTGAAGCTTTCTTT. The chain uses TRBV7-6 and TRBJ1-1; no definite D call. CDR3 length: 13 amino acids. Trimming removed 1 base at V and 3 bases at J, with 6 bases between. Germline-derived CDR1 and CDR2 are SGHVS and FNYEAQ. The full variable domain, completed using reference TRBV7-6 and TRBJ1-1, is GAGVSQSPRYKVTKRGQDVALRCDPISGHVSLYWYRQALGQGPEFLTYFNYEAQQDKSGLPNDRFSAERPEGSISTLTIQRTEQRDSAMYRCASSLESDTEAFFGQGTRLTVV.

The CDR3 bases are TGTGCCAGCAGCCAAGATCTGGCGGGATTATACGAGCAGTACTTC. Protein: CASSQDLAGLYEQYF. The V gene is TRBV4-2, the J gene TRBJ2-7; a weak D match, TRBD2 (6 bases). The germline V gene encodes CDR1 LGHNA and CDR2 YNFKEQ. This CDR3 has 15 residues. V lost 0 bases and J 4 bases, leaving 13 bases between the germline ends.

This chain links TRBV20-1 with TRBJ1-4; maybe TRBD1 (5 bases). This CDR3 is built from 11 residues. V was trimmed by 6 bases and J by 8 bases, leaving 10 bases between them. Germline V gives CDR1 DFQATT, CDR2 SNEGSKA (reference sequence). CDR3 residues: CSAKEGEKLFF. For the CDR3, the DNA is TGCAGTGCAAAGGAGGGGGAAAAACTGTTTTTT.